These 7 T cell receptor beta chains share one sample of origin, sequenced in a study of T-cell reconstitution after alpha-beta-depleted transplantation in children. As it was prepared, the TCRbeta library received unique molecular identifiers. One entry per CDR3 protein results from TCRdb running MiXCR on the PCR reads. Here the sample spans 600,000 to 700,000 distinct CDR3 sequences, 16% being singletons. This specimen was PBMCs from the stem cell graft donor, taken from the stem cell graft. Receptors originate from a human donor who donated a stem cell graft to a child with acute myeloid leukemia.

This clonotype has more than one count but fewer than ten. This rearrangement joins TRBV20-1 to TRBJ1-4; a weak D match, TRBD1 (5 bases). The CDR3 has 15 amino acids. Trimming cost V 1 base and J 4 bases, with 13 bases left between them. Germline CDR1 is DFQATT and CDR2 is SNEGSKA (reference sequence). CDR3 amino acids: CSARAQGRGNEKLFF. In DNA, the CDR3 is TGCAGTGCTAGAGCCCAGGGTAGGGGTAATGAAAAACTGTTTTTT.

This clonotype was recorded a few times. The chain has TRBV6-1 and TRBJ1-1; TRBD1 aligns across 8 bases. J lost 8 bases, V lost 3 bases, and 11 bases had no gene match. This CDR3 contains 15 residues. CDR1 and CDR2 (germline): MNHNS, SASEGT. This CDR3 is CASSDRGPGIAEAFF. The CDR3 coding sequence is TGTGCCAGCAGTGACAGGGGGCCAGGGATTGCGGAAGCTTTCTTT.

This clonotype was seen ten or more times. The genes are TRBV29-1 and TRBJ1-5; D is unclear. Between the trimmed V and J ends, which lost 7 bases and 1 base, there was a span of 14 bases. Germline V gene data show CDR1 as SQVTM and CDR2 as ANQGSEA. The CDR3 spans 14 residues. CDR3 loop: CSALVGGSNQPQHF. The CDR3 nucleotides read TGCAGCGCTCTCGTGGGAGGCAGCAATCAGCCCCAGCATTTT.

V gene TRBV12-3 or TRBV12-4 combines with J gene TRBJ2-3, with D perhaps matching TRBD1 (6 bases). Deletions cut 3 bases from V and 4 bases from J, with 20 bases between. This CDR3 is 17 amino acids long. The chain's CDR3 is CASSFWRTDRRADTQYF. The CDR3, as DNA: TGTGCCAGCAGTTTTTGGAGGACAGACCGGCGGGCAGATACGCAGTATTTT.

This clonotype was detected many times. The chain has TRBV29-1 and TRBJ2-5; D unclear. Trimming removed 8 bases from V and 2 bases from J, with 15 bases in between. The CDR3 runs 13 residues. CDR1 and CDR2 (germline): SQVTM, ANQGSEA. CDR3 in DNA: TGCAGCTCCACGTGGGGTAGGCAAGAGACCCAGTACTTC. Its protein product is CSSTWGRQETQYF. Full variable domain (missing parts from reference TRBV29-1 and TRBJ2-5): SAVISQKPSRDICQRGTSLTIQCQVDSQVTMMFWYRQQPGQSLTLIATANQGSEATYESGFVIDKFPISRPNLTFSTLTVSNMSPEDSSIYLCSSTWGRQETQYFGPGTRLLVL.

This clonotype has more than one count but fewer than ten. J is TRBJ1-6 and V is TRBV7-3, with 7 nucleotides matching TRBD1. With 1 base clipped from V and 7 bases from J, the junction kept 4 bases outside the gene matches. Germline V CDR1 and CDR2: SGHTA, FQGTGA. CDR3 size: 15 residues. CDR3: CASSLMSRGNSPLHF. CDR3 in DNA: TGTGCCAGCAGCTTAATGTCCAGGGGGAATTCACCCCTCCACTTT.

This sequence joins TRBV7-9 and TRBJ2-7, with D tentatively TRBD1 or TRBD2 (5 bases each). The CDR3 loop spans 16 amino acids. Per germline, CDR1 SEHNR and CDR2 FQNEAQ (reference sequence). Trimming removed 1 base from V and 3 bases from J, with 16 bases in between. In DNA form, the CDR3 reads TGTGCCAGCAGCTTAGTAGTCGGGACCAAAGGCTACGAGCAGTACTTC. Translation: CASSLVVGTKGYEQYF.